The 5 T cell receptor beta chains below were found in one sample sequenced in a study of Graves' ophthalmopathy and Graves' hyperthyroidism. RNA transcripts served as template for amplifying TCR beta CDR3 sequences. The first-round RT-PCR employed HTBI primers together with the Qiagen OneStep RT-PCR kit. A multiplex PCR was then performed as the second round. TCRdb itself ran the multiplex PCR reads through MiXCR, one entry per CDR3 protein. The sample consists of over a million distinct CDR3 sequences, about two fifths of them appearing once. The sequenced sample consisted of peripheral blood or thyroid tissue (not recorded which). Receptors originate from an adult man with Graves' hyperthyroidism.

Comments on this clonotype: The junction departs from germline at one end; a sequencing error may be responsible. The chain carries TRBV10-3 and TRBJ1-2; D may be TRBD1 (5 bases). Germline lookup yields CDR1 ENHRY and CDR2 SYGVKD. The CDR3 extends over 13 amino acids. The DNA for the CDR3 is TGTGCCAGCAGTGGGACGGCGAGCTCTGGAAACACCTTC. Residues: CASSGTASSGNTF.

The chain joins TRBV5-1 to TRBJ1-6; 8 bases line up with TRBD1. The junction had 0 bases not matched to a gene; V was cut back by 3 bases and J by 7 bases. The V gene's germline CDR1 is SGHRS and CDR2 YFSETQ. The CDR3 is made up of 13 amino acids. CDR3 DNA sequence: TGCGCCAGCAGCTGGGACAGGAATTCACCCCTCCACTTT. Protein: CASSWDRNSPLHF. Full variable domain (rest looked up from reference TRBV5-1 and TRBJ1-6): KAGVTQTPRYLIKTRGQQVTLSCSPISGHRSVSWYQQTPGQGLQFLFEYFSETQRNKGNFPGRFSGRQFSNSRSEMNVSTLELGDSALYLCASSWDRNSPLHFGNGTRLTVT.

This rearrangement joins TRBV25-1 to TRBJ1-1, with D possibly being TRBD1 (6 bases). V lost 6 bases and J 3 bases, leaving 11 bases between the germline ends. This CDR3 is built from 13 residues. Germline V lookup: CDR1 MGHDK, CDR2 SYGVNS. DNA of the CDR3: TGTGCCAGCAGCCGGACAGCATACACTGAAGCTTTCTTT. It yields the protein CASSRTAYTEAFF.

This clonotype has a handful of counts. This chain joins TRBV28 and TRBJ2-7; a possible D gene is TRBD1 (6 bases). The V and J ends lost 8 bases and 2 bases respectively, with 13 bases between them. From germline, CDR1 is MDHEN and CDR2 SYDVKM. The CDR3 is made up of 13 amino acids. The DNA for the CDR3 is TGTGCCAGCCGAACCGGACAGACCTACGAGCAGTACTTC. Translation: CASRTGQTYEQYF. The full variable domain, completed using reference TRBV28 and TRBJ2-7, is DVKVTQSSRYLVKRTGEKVFLECVQDMDHENMFWYRQDPGLGLRLIYFSYDVKMKEKGDIPEGYSVSREKKERFSLILESASTNQTSMYLCASRTGQTYEQYFGPGTRLTVT.

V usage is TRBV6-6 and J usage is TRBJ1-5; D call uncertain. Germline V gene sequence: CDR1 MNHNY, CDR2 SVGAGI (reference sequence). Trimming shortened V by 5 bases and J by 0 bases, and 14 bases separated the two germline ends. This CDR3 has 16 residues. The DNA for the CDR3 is TGTGCCAGCAGTGACCGCTTGTTCTATAGCAATCAGCCCCAGCATTTT. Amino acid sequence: CASSDRLFYSNQPQHF.